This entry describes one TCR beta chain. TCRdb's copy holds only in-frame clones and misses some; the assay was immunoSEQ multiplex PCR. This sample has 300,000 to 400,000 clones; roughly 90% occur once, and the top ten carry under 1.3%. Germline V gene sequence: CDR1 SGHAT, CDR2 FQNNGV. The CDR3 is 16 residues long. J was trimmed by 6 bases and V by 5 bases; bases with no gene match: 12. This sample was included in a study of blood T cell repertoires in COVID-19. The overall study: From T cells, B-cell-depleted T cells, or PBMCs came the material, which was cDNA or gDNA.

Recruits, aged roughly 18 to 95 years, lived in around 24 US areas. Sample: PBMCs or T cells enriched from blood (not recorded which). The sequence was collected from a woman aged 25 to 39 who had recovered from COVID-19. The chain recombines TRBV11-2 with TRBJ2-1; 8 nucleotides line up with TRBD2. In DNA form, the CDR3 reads TGTGCCAGCAGCCCTCGGGATAGCGGGGTCGGCAATGAGCAGTTCTTC. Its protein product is CASSPRDSGVGNEQFF.